The subject of this entry is one TCR beta chain. As yet, its antigen is unknown. Looked up from germline, CDR1 is LNHNV and CDR2 is YYDKDF (reference sequence). The ends were cut back, 8 bases at V and 1 base at J, with 15 bases in the middle. This CDR3 has 15 amino acids. The sample is drawn from a study of T cell responses to AZD1222 COVID-19 vaccine. General study points: Unmutated variant regions are reportedly the target of nearly half of TCRs that are spike-specific.

Data came from immunoSEQ multiplex PCR; TCRdb stores just in-frame clones and leaves some out. The data show fewer than 200,000 clones, about 87% seen once. The rearrangement joins TRBV15 to TRBJ1-3, with D possibly matching TRBD1 (6 bases). This TCR was sampled from an adult in good health. The input for sequencing was peripheral blood, taken on day 0 of AZD1222 vaccination. The CDR3 protein is CATQRDGQSGNTIYF. CDR3 sequence (DNA): TGTGCCACCCAGCGGGACGGACAGTCTGGAAACACCATATATTTT.